These T cell receptor beta chains were read from a single sample in a study of T cells in Graves' hyperthyroidism and ophthalmopathy. TCRdb passed the multiplex PCR reads through MiXCR, listing each CDR3 protein once. The sample has about 350,000 distinct CDR3 sequences; roughly 14% are singletons. Sequencing was performed on blood. The receptors were sampled from a woman between 25 and 40 years old with Graves' hyperthyroidism. Each CDR3 is given with its conserved first and last residue. The order of the fields is J gene, D gene, clone size, V gene, CDR3 DNA, CDR3 protein. The D gene is left open where the match is weak. Size values are once, few and many counts, or a class for expanded clones, and some rows have none.

J gene: TRBJ2-5
D gene: -
clone size: few
V gene: TRBV2
CDR3 DNA: TGTGCCAGCAGGAAGGAACGCCAAGAGACCCAGTACTTC
CDR3 protein: CASRKERQETQYF

J gene: TRBJ2-1
D gene: -
clone size: few
V gene: TRBV11-1
CDR3 DNA: TGTGCCAGCAGCCACCTCTTTGGAAGCTCCTACAATGAGCAGTTCTTC
CDR3 protein: CASSHLFGSSYNEQFF

J gene: TRBJ1-6
D gene: -
clone size: many
V gene: TRBV6-2/TRBV6-3
CDR3 DNA: TGTGCCAGCAGTAACGGCCGGCGAAATTCACCCCTCCACTTT
CDR3 protein: CASSNGRRNSPLHF

J gene: TRBJ2-1
D gene: TRBD2
clone size: -
V gene: TRBV9
CDR3 DNA: TGTGCCAGCAGCGGGCTAGCGGGAGGGTCTAACAATGAGCAGTTCTTC
CDR3 protein: CASSGLAGGSNNEQFF

J gene: TRBJ2-1
D gene: -
clone size: -
V gene: TRBV11-2
CDR3 DNA: TGTGCCAGCAGCCGGAAGGATGGCAATGAGCAGTTCTTC
CDR3 protein: CASSRKDGNEQFF

J gene: TRBJ2-5
D gene: TRBD2
clone size: few
V gene: TRBV28
CDR3 DNA: TGTGCCAGCAGTATACGGGAGGGCCAGGAGACCCAGTACTTC
CDR3 protein: CASSIREGQETQYF

J gene: TRBJ1-1
D gene: -
clone size: many
V gene: TRBV12-3/TRBV12-4
CDR3 DNA: TGTGCCAGCAGTTTAGTCAGCCGAAACACTGAAGCTTTCTTT
CDR3 protein: CASSLVSRNTEAFF

J gene: TRBJ2-3
D gene: -
clone size: many
V gene: TRBV28
CDR3 DNA: TGTGCCAGCAGACTAGCAGATACGCAGTATTTT
CDR3 protein: CASRLADTQYF

J gene: TRBJ2-3
D gene: -
clone size: many
V gene: TRBV6-6
CDR3 DNA: TGTGCCAGCAGTTACGCCAACCTTCCAGGGCTTAGCACAGATACGCAGTATTTT
CDR3 protein: CASSYANLPGLSTDTQYF

J gene: TRBJ1-2
D gene: -
clone size: few
V gene: TRBV15
CDR3 DNA: TGTGCCACCAGCAGTCGGACTCAAGCTAACTATGGCTACACCTTC
CDR3 protein: CATSSRTQANYGYTF

J gene: TRBJ1-6
D gene: -
clone size: many
V gene: TRBV10-3
CDR3 DNA: TGTGCCATCAGTGGCGGAGTTGAACTAAATTCACCCCTCCACTTT
CDR3 protein: CAISGGVELNSPLHF

J gene: TRBJ1-6
D gene: -
clone size: -
V gene: TRBV28
CDR3 DNA: TGTGCCAGCAGACTACAGCCTGCGGGTTCACCCCACCACTTT
CDR3 protein: CASRLQPAGSPHHF

J gene: TRBJ2-1
D gene: -
clone size: few
V gene: TRBV30
CDR3 DNA: TGTGCCTGGAGTGTAACGAGCGTCTACAATGAGCAGTTCTTC
CDR3 protein: CAWSVTSVYNEQFF

J gene: TRBJ2-5
D gene: TRBD1
clone size: many
V gene: TRBV20-1
CDR3 DNA: TGCAGTGCTAGAGACCCCACAGGGGGCTTGGAGACCCAGTACTTC
CDR3 protein: CSARDPTGGLETQYF

J gene: TRBJ1-2
D gene: -
clone size: -
V gene: TRBV3-1
CDR3 DNA: TGTGCCAGCAGCCAAGGGAGGGCTTCCTATGGCTACACCTTC
CDR3 protein: CASSQGRASYGYTF

J gene: TRBJ2-1
D gene: -
clone size: few
V gene: TRBV7-8
CDR3 DNA: TGTGCCAGCAGCTTAGAGACATCCCCCCGGTTCTTC
CDR3 protein: CASSLETSPRFF